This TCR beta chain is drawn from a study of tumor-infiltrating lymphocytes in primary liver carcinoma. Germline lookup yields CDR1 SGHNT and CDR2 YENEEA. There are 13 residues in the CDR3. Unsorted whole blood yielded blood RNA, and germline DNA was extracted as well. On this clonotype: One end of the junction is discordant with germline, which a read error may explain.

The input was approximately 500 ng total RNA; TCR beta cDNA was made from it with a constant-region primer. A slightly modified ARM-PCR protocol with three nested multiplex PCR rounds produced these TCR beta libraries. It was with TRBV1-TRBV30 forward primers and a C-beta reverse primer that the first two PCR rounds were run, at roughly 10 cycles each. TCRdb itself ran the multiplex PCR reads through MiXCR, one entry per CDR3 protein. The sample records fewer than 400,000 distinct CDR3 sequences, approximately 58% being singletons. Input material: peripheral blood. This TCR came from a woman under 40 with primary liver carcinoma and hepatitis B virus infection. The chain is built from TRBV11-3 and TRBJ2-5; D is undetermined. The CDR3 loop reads CASSPQWSETQYF. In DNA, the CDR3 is TGCGCCAGCAGCCCACAGTGGTCTGAGACCCAGTACTTC. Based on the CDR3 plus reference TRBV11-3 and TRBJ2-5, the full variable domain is EAGVVQSPRYKIIEKKQPVAFWCNPISGHNTLYWYLQNLGQGPELLIRYENEEAVDDSQLPKDRFSAERLKGVDSTLKIQPAELGDSAVYLCASSPQWSETQYFGPGTRLLVL.